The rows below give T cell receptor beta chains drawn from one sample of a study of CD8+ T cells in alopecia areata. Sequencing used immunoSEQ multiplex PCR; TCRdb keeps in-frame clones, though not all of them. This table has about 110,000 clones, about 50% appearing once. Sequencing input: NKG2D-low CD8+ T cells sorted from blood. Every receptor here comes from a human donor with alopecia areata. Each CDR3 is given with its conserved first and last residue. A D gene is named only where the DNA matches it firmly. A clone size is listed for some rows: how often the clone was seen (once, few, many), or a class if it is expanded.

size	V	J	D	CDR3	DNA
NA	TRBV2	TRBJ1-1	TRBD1	CASRGDRAYVDTEAFF	TGTGCCAGCAGGGGGGACAGGGCTTATGTGGACACTGAAGCTTTCTTT
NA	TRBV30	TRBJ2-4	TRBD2	CAWSVRRTSGIREAKNIQYF	TGTGCCTGGAGTGTACGTCGGACTAGCGGGATCCGGGAGGCCAAAAACATTCAGTACTTC
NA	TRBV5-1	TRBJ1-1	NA	CASSPVDGYTEAFF	TGCGCCAGCAGCCCAGTTGACGGGTACACTGAAGCTTTCTTT
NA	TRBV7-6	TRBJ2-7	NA	CASSLEMGQRASYF	TGTGCCAGCAGCTTAGAAATGGGGCAGAGGGCATCGTACTTC
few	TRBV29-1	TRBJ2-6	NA	CSAPPGGANVLTF	TGCAGCGCTCCCCCAGGTGGGGCCAACGTCCTGACTTTC
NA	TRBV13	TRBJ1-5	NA	CASSLRLLGSNQPQHF	TGTGCCAGCAGCTTACGTCTATTAGGTAGCAATCAGCCCCAGCATTTT
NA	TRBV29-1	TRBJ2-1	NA	CSVGANEQFF	TGCAGCGTTGGGGCCAATGAGCAGTTCTTC
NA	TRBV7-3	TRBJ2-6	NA	CASSPQEVGANVLTF	TGTGCCAGCAGCCCCCAGGAGGTCGGGGCCAACGTCCTGACTTTC
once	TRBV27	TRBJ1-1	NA	CASSRDSSTEAFF	TGTGCCAGCAGTAGAGACAGTTCCACTGAAGCTTTCTTT
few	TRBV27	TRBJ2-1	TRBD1	CASSLISRTGSGDEQFF	TGTGCCAGCAGTTTGATTTCCAGGACAGGATCAGGTGATGAGCAGTTCTTC
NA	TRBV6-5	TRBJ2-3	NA	CASSADLLPTDTQYF	TGTGCCAGCAGCGCTGACTTATTACCCACAGATACGCAGTATTTT
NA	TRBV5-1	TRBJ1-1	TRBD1	CASSARTGGSTEAFF	TGCGCCAGCAGCGCCCGGACAGGGGGAAGCACTGAAGCTTTCTTT
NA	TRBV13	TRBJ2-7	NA	CASSSPEASSYEQYF	TGTGCCAGCAGCTCCCCTGAGGCCAGCTCCTACGAGCAGTACTTC
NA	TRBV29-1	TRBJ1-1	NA	CSVVKGTEAFF	TGCAGCGTTGTCAAGGGGACTGAAGCTTTCTTT
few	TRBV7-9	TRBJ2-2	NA	CASSLILPTRQIRTGELFF	TGTGCCAGCAGCTTAATTCTCCCCACCCGCCAGATACGAACCGGGGAGCTGTTTTTT
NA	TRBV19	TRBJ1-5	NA	CASSIPRDQPQHF	TGTGCCAGTAGTATTCCCAGGGATCAGCCCCAGCATTTT
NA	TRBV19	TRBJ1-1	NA	CASSIIAGMNTEAFF	TGTGCCAGTAGTATTATAGCCGGGATGAACACTGAAGCTTTCTTT
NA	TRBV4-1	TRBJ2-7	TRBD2	CASSQVGLSGVSYEQYF	TGCGCCAGCAGCCAAGTGGGTCTCAGCGGGGTCTCCTACGAGCAGTACTTC